This T cell receptor beta chain comes out of a study of T-cell reconstitution after alpha-beta-depleted transplantation in children. Whole-study findings and limits: At one year after transplant, newly produced T cells mostly accounted for T-cell counts and diversity.

CDR1 and CDR2 (germline): KGHDR, SFDVKD. With V trimmed by 7 bases and J by 4 bases, 1 base remained unmatched. The CDR3 runs 14 residues. Molecular barcoding with unique molecular identifiers was used for the TCRbeta library. MiXCR, run by TCRdb on the PCR reads, gives a single entry per CDR3 protein. Of some 290,000 distinct CDR3 sequences listed, approximately 23% are singletons. This clonotype occurred a few times. Its antigen is unidentified. The V and J genes are TRBV24-1 and TRBJ2-2, with 11 nucleotides matching TRBD1. This specimen was PBMCs, mostly from graft donor cells, taken 180 days after TCRalphabeta/CD19-depleted stem cell transplant. This TCR derives from a male patient younger than 18 who had a stem cell transplant for acute lymphoblastic leukemia, so the T cells may come from the graft donor. The CDR3 loop is CATRGTGGTGELFF. CDR3 sequence (DNA): TGTGCCACCAGGGGGACAGGGGGCACCGGGGAGCTGTTTTTT.